The text below deals with one T cell receptor (beta chain). This clonotype turned up a few times. Its target antigen remains unknown. No much larger clone exists at a distance of one base, and base qualities are not known. The data were taken from a study of response to subunit inactivated influenza vaccine (dated by TCRdb to 2017 to 2018). As for the study more broadly: To follow how T cells responded to a trivalent subunit inactivated influenza vaccine, the researchers relied on deep quantitative profiling of the T cell receptor repertoire. Findings and caveats that apply to the study as a whole: The authors proposed that each seasonal influenza vaccination may bring in only a limited number of new T cells.

Sequences SGHRS (CDR1) and YFSETQ (CDR2) are obtained from the germline V gene. From the cysteine up to the phenylalanine, the CDR3 has a length of 15 residues. Only the CDR3 part of the read is kept: 45 bases, read in frame from the first base. The junction shows trimming of 4 bases on V and 5 bases on J, plus 16 bases between the germline ends. Libraries were prepared through RT-PCR. Sequencing relied on an Illumina HiSeq 2500. Starting from the raw public reads, TCRdb applied fastp trimming at Q25, assembled clones with MiXCR and retained in-frame beta chains. Rows matching on CDR3 protein sequence are summarized as one entry with the most common DNA and genes. This sample holds about 650,000 distinct CDR3 sequences; about 15% were observed only once. The ten largest clones take up under 14% of the sample.

The rearranged chain carries TRBV5-1 and TRBJ2-1, and perhaps TRBD2 as D gene, on 6 matching bases. Sequenced here: PBMCs from blood, sampled roughly 13 days after vaccination. This TCR was recovered from a man aged 50 or older who received an inactivated influenza vaccine. Donor details come from another sample of the same person, matched by shared clones. The CDR3 in this case is CASSPGLPGHNEQFF. The nucleotides read TGCGCCAGCAGCCCGGGACTCCCCGGGCACAATGAGCAGTTCTTC.